Below are 20 T cell receptor beta chains sequenced from a single sample in a study of blood T cell repertoires in COVID-19. Here immunoSEQ multiplex PCR was the method, and the copy in TCRdb shows in-frame clones only, minus some. The sample gives roughly 200,000 clones, over 70% of which show up once; 8.6% is in the top ten. What was sequenced was peripheral blood. These receptors originate from a man in his forties or fifties with active or convalescent COVID-19.

The rearrangement uses TRBV5-4 and TRBJ2-2; 9 bases are a match to TRBD2. Germline V gene sequence: CDR1 SGHNT, CDR2 YYREEE (reference sequence). This CDR3 comprises 19 residues. V dropped 0 bases and J dropped 5; count of bases not matched to a gene: 14. The CDR3 sequence: CASSLVLAGPPSDTGELFF. The CDR3 nucleotides are TGTGCCAGCAGCTTGGTTCTAGCGGGGCCCCCCTCTGATACCGGGGAGCTGTTTTTT.

The chain combines TRBV11-2 with TRBJ2-7, with TRBD2 as a possible D gene (6 bases). This CDR3 comprises 15 residues. Germline CDR1 and CDR2: SGHAT and FQNNGV. V shed 4 bases and J shed 1 base, with 14 bases lying between them. The CDR3 DNA follows: TGTGCCAGCAGCTCAGGGACTGGCGATTCCTACGAGCAGTACTTC. Translated: CASSSGTGDSYEQYF.

The rearrangement uses TRBV3-1 (or the pseudogene TRBV3-2) and TRBJ1-2, with unresolved D. This CDR3 has 16 residues. Germline V gene sequence: CDR1 LGHDT, CDR2 YNNKEL (reference sequence). Trimming left V 1 base short and J 3 bases short, with 15 bases between. Written as DNA, the CDR3 is TGTGCCAGCAGCCAAGTATCCTCCGGGAGGGACTATGGCTACACCTTC. Amino acid sequence: CASSQVSSGRDYGYTF.

This clone was observed a handful of times. The chain couples TRBV5-1 to TRBJ2-7; 8 bases align to TRBD1. V was pared by 4 bases and J by 0 bases, with 3 bases of the junction left unmatched. Per germline, CDR1 SGHRS and CDR2 YFSETQ. The CDR3 consists of 14 residues. The CDR3: CASSVTGGSYEQYF. The DNA for the CDR3 is TGCGCCAGCAGCGTAACAGGGGGCTCCTACGAGCAGTACTTC.

The J gene is TRBJ1-1, the V gene TRBV19; D is undetermined. Germline lookup yields CDR1 LNHDA and CDR2 SQIVND (reference sequence). The CDR3 extends over 14 amino acids. Trimming took off 4 bases at V and 6 bases at J, with 15 bases between the two ends. The CDR3 sequence: CASSRETAGAEAFF. The CDR3 DNA reads TGTGCCAGTAGTAGGGAGACGGCGGGCGCTGAAGCTTTCTTT.

V usage is TRBV6-5 and J usage is TRBJ1-1; 8 positions agree with TRBD1. V lost 3 bases and J lost 7; bases outside the gene matches: 7. Germline V gene sequence: CDR1 MNHEY, CDR2 SVGAGI. The CDR3 has 14 residues. CDR3: CASSYWGQVNEAFF. CDR3 nucleotide sequence: TGTGCCAGCAGTTATTGGGGACAGGTCAATGAAGCTTTCTTT.

J is TRBJ2-7 and V is TRBV5-1; D remains ambiguous. Trimming took off 0 bases at V and 6 bases at J, with 10 bases between the two ends. This CDR3 contains 13 residues. Germline lookup yields CDR1 SGHRS and CDR2 YFSETQ. The CDR3 DNA sequence: TGCGCCAGCAGCTTGGCCCAGAACCCCGAGCAGTACTTC. Translated: CASSLAQNPEQYF.

V and J are TRBV4-2 and TRBJ2-2; D may be TRBD1 (6 bases). The CDR3 is made up of 16 amino acids. V was clipped by 0 bases and J by 6 bases, with 14 bases between them. Per germline, CDR1 LGHNA and CDR2 YNFKEQ. CDR3 coding DNA: TGTGCCAGCAGCCAAGAGACAGGAACGGGTTCCGGGGAGCTGTTTTTT. As protein: CASSQETGTGSGELFF.

The rearrangement uses TRBV5-4 and TRBJ2-2; D unclear. Germline CDR1 is SGHNT and CDR2 is YYREEE (reference sequence). V lost 4 bases, J lost 0 bases, and 16 bases lay in between. The CDR3 is 17 amino acids. Here the CDR3 DNA reads TGTGCCAGCAGCCCTCCCCCCACAGCTGCGAACACCGGGGAGCTGTTTTTT. This encodes CASSPPPTAANTGELFF.

The gene calls are TRBV6-2 or TRBV6-3 and TRBJ1-3; 8 positions match TRBD1. The CDR3 has 17 amino acids. Trimming took 6 bases from V and 3 from J; bases not matched to a gene: 13. Germline CDR1 and CDR2: MNHEY and SVGEGT. The CDR3 here is CASSAPGQGRFGNTIYF. The CDR3 region has the DNA TGTGCCAGCAGCGCCCCCGGACAGGGCCGTTTTGGAAACACCATATATTTT.

The V call is TRBV28, the J call TRBJ1-1; D remains unclear. CDR3 length: 11 residues. Germline assignment: CDR1 MDHEN and CDR2 SYDVKM. The ends were cut back, 5 bases at V and 8 bases at J, with 9 bases in the middle. The DNA of the CDR3 is TGTGCCAGCAGTACGACTAGAGAAGCTTTCTTT. Protein sequence: CASSTTREAFF.

This clone was counted between two and nine times. The rearrangement uses TRBV14 and TRBJ1-3, with 12 bases lining up with TRBD1. V lost 4 bases to trimming and J lost 0 bases; unmatched junction nucleotides: 10. Germline V gene sequence: CDR1 SGHDN, CDR2 FVKESK. The CDR3 consists of 19 residues. The CDR3 DNA reads TGTGCCAGCAGCCGCTGGGACAGGGGGCTAATAGACTCTGGAAACACCATATATTTT. It specifies CASSRWDRGLIDSGNTIYF.

The V call is TRBV28, the J call TRBJ1-2, with D perhaps TRBD1 (5 bases). There are 15 residues in the CDR3. Germline V CDR1 and CDR2: MDHEN, SYDVKM. V dropped 1 base and J dropped 4 bases, with 13 bases sitting between them. The CDR3 coding sequence is TGTGCCAGCAGTTTATTCCAGGGAAATGCCTATGGCTACACCTTC. Its translation: CASSLFQGNAYGYTF.

The V gene is TRBV10-3, the J gene TRBJ1-1; D may be TRBD1 (5 bases). Trimming left V 8 bases short and J 2 bases short, with 12 bases between. In germline, CDR1 is ENHRY, CDR2 SYGVKD. The CDR3 has 13 residues. This CDR3 is CAIGAGDNTEAFF. CDR3 bases: TGTGCCATCGGGGCAGGCGATAACACTGAAGCTTTCTTT.

The chain joins TRBV19 to TRBJ1-5; 7 positions match TRBD1. The germline V gene encodes CDR1 LNHDA and CDR2 SQIVND (reference sequence). CDR3 size: 14 residues. The ends lost 7 bases at V and 6 bases at J; junction bases unmatched: 9. As DNA, the CDR3 is TGTGCCAGTAAGATCGGGACAGATGGTCAGCCCCAGCATTTT. This codes for CASKIGTDGQPQHF.

The V call is TRBV5-6, the J call TRBJ1-1; possible D gene TRBD1, 6 bases. Germline V gene data show CDR1 as SGHDT and CDR2 as YYEEEE. Trimming shortened V by 4 bases and J by 6 bases, and 16 bases separated the two germline ends. The CDR3 totals 14 residues. The CDR3 loop reads CASSSRDKGAEAFF. The CDR3 DNA sequence: TGTGCCAGCAGCAGCAGGGACAAAGGGGCTGAAGCTTTCTTT.

In nucleotides, the CDR3 is TGTGCCAGCGCCAGGGGGAACACTGAAGCTTTCTTT. It translates to CASARGNTEAFF. J is TRBJ1-1 and V is TRBV6-5; D possibly corresponds to TRBD1 (6 bases). Trimming took off 8 bases at V and 1 base at J, with 8 bases between the two ends. Germline V CDR1 and CDR2: MNHEY, SVGAGI. The CDR3 spans 12 residues.

The chain joins TRBV2 to TRBJ1-4, with no clear D. Germline CDR1 is SNHLY and CDR2 is FYNNEI. This CDR3 contains 13 residues. V lost 3 bases and J 6 bases, leaving 8 bases between the germline ends. The CDR3 DNA reads as TGTGCCAGCAGTGACAGGAGGGATGAAAAACTGTTTTTT. It is translated as CASSDRRDEKLFF.

V gene TRBV18 combines with J gene TRBJ2-6; D remains ambiguous. Germline V gene data show CDR1 as KGHSH and CDR2 as LQKENI. V was shortened by 6 bases and J by 0 bases, with 9 bases between the two germline ends. The CDR3 sequence is 15 residues long. CDR3 residues: CASSPSISGANVLTF. CDR3 nucleotides: TGTGCCAGCTCCCCCAGTATCTCTGGGGCCAACGTCCTGACTTTC.

This chain joins TRBV25-1 and TRBJ2-2, with a weak D call TRBD2 (6 bases). The CDR3 is made up of 14 amino acids. Germline CDR1 is MGHDK and CDR2 is SYGVNS. The V gene lost 6 bases and the J gene lost 2 bases, with 10 bases spanning the gap. The CDR3 reads CASRTGANTGELFF. Here the CDR3 DNA reads TGTGCCAGCAGGACGGGAGCTAACACCGGGGAGCTGTTTTTT.